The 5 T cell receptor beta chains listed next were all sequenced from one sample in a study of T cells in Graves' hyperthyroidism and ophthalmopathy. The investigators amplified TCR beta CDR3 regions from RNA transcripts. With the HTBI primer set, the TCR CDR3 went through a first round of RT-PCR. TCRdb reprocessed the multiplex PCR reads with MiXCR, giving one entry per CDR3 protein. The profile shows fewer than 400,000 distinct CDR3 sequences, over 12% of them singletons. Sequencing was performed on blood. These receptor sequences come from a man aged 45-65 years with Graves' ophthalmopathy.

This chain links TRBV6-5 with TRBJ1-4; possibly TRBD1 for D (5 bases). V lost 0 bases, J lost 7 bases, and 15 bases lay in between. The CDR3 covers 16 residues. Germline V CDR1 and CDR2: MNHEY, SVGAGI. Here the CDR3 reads CASSYSTIGAGEKLFF. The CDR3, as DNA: TGTGCCAGCAGTTACTCGACCATTGGGGCGGGTGAAAAACTGTTTTTT.

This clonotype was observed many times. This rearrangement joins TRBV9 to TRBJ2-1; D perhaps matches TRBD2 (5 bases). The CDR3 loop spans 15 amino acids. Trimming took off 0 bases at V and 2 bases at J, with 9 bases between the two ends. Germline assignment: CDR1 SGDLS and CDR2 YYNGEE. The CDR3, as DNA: TGTGCCAGCAGCGTAGCCGGGAACCCCTACAATGAGCAGTTCTTC. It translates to CASSVAGNPYNEQFF.

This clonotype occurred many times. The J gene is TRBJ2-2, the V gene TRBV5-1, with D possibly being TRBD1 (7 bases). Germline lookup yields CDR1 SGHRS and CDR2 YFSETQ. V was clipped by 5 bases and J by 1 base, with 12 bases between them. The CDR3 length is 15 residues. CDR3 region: CASRAGQLNTGELFF. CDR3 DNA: TGCGCCAGCAGGGCGGGACAGCTGAACACCGGGGAGCTGTTTTTT.

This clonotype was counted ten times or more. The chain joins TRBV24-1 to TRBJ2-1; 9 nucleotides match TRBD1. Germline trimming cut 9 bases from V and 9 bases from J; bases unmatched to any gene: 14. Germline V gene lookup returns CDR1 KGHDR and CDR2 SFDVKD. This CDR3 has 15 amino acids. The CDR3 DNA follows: TGTGCCACCGGGGACAGGGACTCGGATAGGATTGAGCAGTTCTTC. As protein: CATGDRDSDRIEQFF.

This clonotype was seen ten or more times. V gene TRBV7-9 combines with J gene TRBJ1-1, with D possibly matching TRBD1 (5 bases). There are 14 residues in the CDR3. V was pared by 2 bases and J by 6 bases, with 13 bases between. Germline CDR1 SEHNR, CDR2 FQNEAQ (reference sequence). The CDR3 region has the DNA TGTGCCAGCAGCTTACAGGGAGCCGTCCCTGAAGCTTTCTTT. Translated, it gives CASSLQGAVPEAFF.